These T cell receptor beta chains were read from a single sample in a study of CD8 T cells in Susac syndrome. MiXCR, applied by TCRdb to the immunoSEQ multiplex PCR reads, yields one record per CDR3 protein. The sample contains almost 450,000 distinct CDR3 sequences, more than 80% of which appear only once. The sample taken for sequencing was CD8+ T cells from PBMCs. The receptors here all came from a human donor with multiple sclerosis. Both conserved end residues are part of each CDR3. Fields, in order: V gene, D gene, J gene, CDR3 protein. The D gene is left open where the match is weak.

TRBV27	-	TRBJ1-4	CASSIQSTNEKLFF
TRBV13	-	TRBJ2-2	CASSSIEAGELFF
TRBV28	-	TRBJ1-4	CASSPETGANEKLFF
TRBV2	-	TRBJ2-5	CASTWVGLGTQYF
TRBV5-1	TRBD2	TRBJ2-2	CASSEYIAGGPSTGELFF
TRBV7-9	-	TRBJ2-2	CASSSFTGELFF
TRBV6-6	-	TRBJ1-4	CASSYSGGTNEKLFF
TRBV7-2	TRBD2	TRBJ2-2	CASSLDDGSSGGNTGELFF
TRBV6-5	TRBD2	TRBJ2-7	CASSYLGLAGGPHEQYF
TRBV4-1	-	TRBJ1-5	CASSLGGATNQPQHF
TRBV5-1	-	TRBJ2-5	CASSTPAGIQETQYF
TRBV25-1	-	TRBJ2-7	CASSDFMDYEQYF
TRBV5-1	-	TRBJ2-7	CASSLDRESPSYEQYF
TRBV5-8	-	TRBJ1-5	CASSLVGREGNQPQHF
TRBV4-1	-	TRBJ2-2	CASSQERSTGELFF
TRBV5-1	-	TRBJ1-2	CASLIGPATGDGYTF
TRBV28	-	TRBJ1-4	CASSSTQDSEVGKLFF
TRBV30	-	TRBJ1-1	CAWSVFAGTSEAFF
TRBV12-3/TRBV12-4	-	TRBJ1-1	CASSLGWEGNTEAFF
TRBV11-2	-	TRBJ2-3	CASSLWPPGTQYF
TRBV7-8	-	TRBJ1-5	CASSSAKGWEPQHF
TRBV2	-	TRBJ2-6	CASRDSDSGANVLTF
TRBV4-1	-	TRBJ2-7	CASSQDTYEQYF
TRBV27	TRBD1	TRBJ2-2	CASSLSGQGNTGELFF
TRBV19	-	TRBJ2-7	CASSKEGSYEQYF
TRBV6-5	-	TRBJ2-5	CASSSSGGPDPRETQYF
TRBV27	-	TRBJ2-1	CASSLGQAYNEQFF
TRBV5-5	-	TRBJ2-1	CASSQEGNDNEQFF
TRBV10-3	-	TRBJ2-1	CAISDGRGTYNEQFF
TRBV6-5	TRBD1	TRBJ2-3	CASSYSGTGVADTDTQYF
TRBV28	-	TRBJ2-7	CASSLLTDYEQYF
TRBV4-1	-	TRBJ2-7	CASSQEGPGATSYEQYF
TRBV6-1	-	TRBJ1-1	CASNQPMNTEAFF
TRBV4-1	-	TRBJ1-5	CASSQDGQSDNQPQHF
TRBV11-3	TRBD2	TRBJ2-2	CASSLAPLAGGSANTGELFF
TRBV19	-	TRBJ1-4	CASRTDTYEKLFF
TRBV12-3/TRBV12-4	-	TRBJ2-5	CASSWDPRAIETQYF
TRBV4-1	TRBD1	TRBJ2-7	CASSQRTGGTLSYEQYF
TRBV3-1	TRBD1	TRBJ2-2	CASRPVGTASTGELFF
TRBV27	-	TRBJ1-1	CASSPSEGVIYEAFF
TRBV6-1	TRBD2	TRBJ2-7	CASSDPDSGLSYEQYF
TRBV27	-	TRBJ1-1	CASSLRDPTEAFF
TRBV5-1	-	TRBJ1-4	CASRVGEAGAWEKLFF
TRBV9	-	TRBJ1-1	CASSSLDGDDTEAFF
TRBV7-8	-	TRBJ2-3	CASSLGGNPDTQYF
TRBV12-5	TRBD1	TRBJ2-2	CASGLGTGTGELFF
TRBV4-1	-	TRBJ2-1	CASRDSYNEQFF
TRBV2	TRBD1	TRBJ1-2	CASSEVQGARGYTF
TRBV29-1	TRBD1	TRBJ2-4	CSVEDETGEMGSKNIQYF
TRBV6-5	-	TRBJ1-1	CASSRSGGASDEAFF
TRBV4-1	-	TRBJ2-1	CASSQVGGEQFF
TRBV7-6	-	TRBJ1-4	CASSLWGEEEKLFF
TRBV30	-	TRBJ1-2	CAWSAVGGGPTNYGYTF
TRBV15	-	TRBJ2-3	CATSAGHTSTDTQYF